Listed here are 28 T cell receptor beta chains from one sample, sequenced in a study of response to subunit inactivated influenza vaccine. Each CDR3 protein gets one entry after TCRdb re-called the RT-PCR reads with MiXCR. This table has roughly 780,000 distinct CDR3 sequences, less than 20% appearing once. Sequenced here: PBMCs from blood, sampled 5 to 6 days after vaccination. The receptors here all came from a man between 50 and 59 years old who received an inactivated influenza vaccine.

This clonotype came up a few times. J is TRBJ2-3 and V is TRBV4-3; the D is unclear. The CDR3 length is 16 residues. Trimming removed 0 bases at V and 3 bases at J, with 13 bases between. The V gene's germline CDR1 is LGHNA and CDR2 YSLEER. The CDR3 reads CASSQDQKHRTDTQYF. The DNA for the CDR3 is TGCGCCAGCAGCCAAGATCAAAAGCACCGAACAGATACGCAGTATTTT.

The table lists this clonotype with a few counts. V is TRBV5-1 and J is TRBJ2-1; the match to TRBD2 covers 9 bases. Germline CDR1 SGHRS, CDR2 YFSETQ. The length of the CDR3 is 14 residues. The J segment lost 7 bases and the V segment lost 4 bases, leaving 6 bases of the junction unmatched. DNA of the CDR3: TGCGCCAGCAGCAGTAGCGGGGGAGTGAATGAGCAGTTCTTC. It yields the protein CASSSSGGVNEQFF.

The V gene is TRBV10-3, the J gene TRBJ2-1, with D perhaps matching TRBD1 or TRBD2 (5 bases each). The V gene lost 3 bases and the J gene lost 4 bases, with 13 bases spanning the gap. Germline V gene lookup returns CDR1 ENHRY and CDR2 SYGVKD. This CDR3 has 15 residues. The CDR3 reads CAISDVWDGYNEQFF. CDR3 in DNA: TGTGCCATCAGTGATGTGTGGGACGGATACAATGAGCAGTTCTTC.

About this clonotype itself: The junction differs from germline at one of its ends, possibly a read error. The rearrangement links TRBV18 to TRBJ2-3; D may be TRBD1 (6 bases). The CDR3 has 13 amino acids. Germline loops: CDR1 KGHSH, CDR2 LQKENI. In nucleotides, the CDR3 is TGTGCCAGCTCACCATCCAGGACAGATACGCAGTTTTTT. Protein sequence: CASSPSRTDTQFF.

The genes are TRBV23-1 and TRBJ2-3; TRBD2 might be the D (5 bases). TRBV23-1 is annotated as an ORF whose role is uncertain. Trimming left V 2 bases short and J 8 bases short, with 14 bases between. This CDR3 has 14 residues. The CDR3 region has the DNA TGCGCCAGCAGTCAACCCGCGACCGGGGTTACGCAGTATTTT. The encoded protein is CASSQPATGVTQYF.

This clonotype was recorded a few times. The V and J genes are TRBV10-3 and TRBJ2-7; maybe TRBD1 (7 bases). The CDR3 is 16 amino acids. Germline V gene lookup returns CDR1 ENHRY and CDR2 SYGVKD. The V and J ends lost 0 bases and 5 bases respectively, with 17 bases between them. CDR3 bases: TGTGCCATCAGTGAGTCGATAGGGGGCCCGGGGGACGAGCAGTACTTC. This translates into CAISESIGGPGDEQYF.

V and J are TRBV6-1 and TRBJ2-2; 7 bases fit TRBD1. This CDR3 contains 17 residues. The trim removed 5 bases at V and 5 bases at J, leaving 14 bases unmatched. Per the germline V gene, CDR1 is MNHNS and CDR2 is SASEGT. CDR3: CASSLGQEYLWTGELFF. The DNA of the CDR3 is TGTGCCAGCAGTCTCGGACAGGAATATCTGTGGACCGGGGAGCTGTTTTTT.

The chain employs TRBV9 and TRBJ1-6; possible D gene TRBD1, 6 bases. CDR3 size: 14 residues. CDR1 is SGDLS and CDR2 is YYNGEE in the germline V gene. Trimming left V 1 base short and J 10 bases short, with 12 bases between. CDR3 coding DNA: TGTGCCAGCAGCGTAACGGGGGGCAGATCACCCCTCCACTTT. Its translation is CASSVTGGRSPLHF.

The chain combines TRBV12-3 or TRBV12-4 with TRBJ1-1; 8 bases map to TRBD1. This CDR3 region has 13 residues. J lost 8 bases, V lost 6 bases, and 8 bases had no gene match. The chain's CDR3 is CASSPSGQAEAFF. The CDR3 DNA follows: TGTGCCAGCAGCCCATCGGGACAGGCCGAAGCTTTCTTT.

The chain uses TRBV28 and TRBJ1-4; D not resolved. CDR3 length: 12 residues. Per germline, CDR1 MDHEN and CDR2 SYDVKM. Trimming took off 5 bases at V and 1 base at J, with 2 bases between the two ends. In DNA, the CDR3 is TGTGCCAGCAGTATAACTAATGAAAAACTGTTTTTT. It encodes CASSITNEKLFF. The full variable domain, its missing parts supplied by reference TRBV28 and TRBJ1-4, is DVKVTQSSRYLVKRTGEKVFLECVQDMDHENMFWYRQDPGLGLRLIYFSYDVKMKEKGDIPEGYSVSREKKERFSLILESASTNQTSMYLCASSITNEKLFFGSGTQLSVL.

The J gene is TRBJ2-2, the V gene TRBV6-2 or TRBV6-3, with D possibly being TRBD2 (5 bases). Germline CDR1 is MNHEY and CDR2 is SVGEGT. The CDR3 has 16 residues. V was clipped by 5 bases and J by 4 bases, with 17 bases between them. CDR3 sequence: CASSTPPGSVTGELFF. CDR3 nucleotide sequence: TGTGCCAGCAGTACACCGCCGGGGTCGGTCACCGGGGAGCTGTTTTTT.

This chain uses TRBV10-3 with TRBJ1-6; 7 nucleotides agree with TRBD1. The CDR3 spans 14 residues. V gave up 7 bases and J gave up 5 bases; unmatched junction bases: 5. Germline V gene data show CDR1 as ENHRY and CDR2 as SYGVKD. CDR3 DNA: TGTGCCATCACCCAACAGGGGAATAATTCACCCCTCCACTTT. Protein sequence: CAITQQGNNSPLHF.

The genes are TRBV20-1 and TRBJ1-1; 9 bases match TRBD1. Trimming took 6 bases from V and 6 from J; bases not matched to a gene: 2. In germline, CDR1 is DFQATT, CDR2 SNEGSKA (reference sequence). The CDR3 length is 11 residues. DNA for the CDR3: TGCAGTGCGGGACAGGGACCTGAAGCTTTCTTT. Residues: CSAGQGPEAFF.

This clonotype was counted between two and nine times. The chain has TRBV6-1 and TRBJ1-4, with D possibly being TRBD1 (5 bases). Deletions cut 3 bases from V and 8 bases from J, with 13 bases between. The germline CDR1 and CDR2 sequences are MNHNS and SASEGT. This CDR3 is 14 amino acids long. The CDR3 DNA reads TGTGCCAGCAGTGAGGGACGTGGGGGGGAAAAACTGTTTTTT. Protein: CASSEGRGGEKLFF.

This chain links TRBV29-1 with TRBJ2-7, with 8 bases matching TRBD1. Germline V gene lookup returns CDR1 SQVTM and CDR2 ANQGSEA. V gave up 5 bases and J gave up 2 bases; unmatched junction bases: 5. This CDR3 region has 13 residues. The CDR3 DNA is TGCAGCGTTTCCGGGACAGGAGCCTACGAGCAGTACTTC. This gives the protein CSVSGTGAYEQYF.

This clonotype came up a few times. V is TRBV9 and J is TRBJ2-7, with D perhaps TRBD2 (6 bases). There are 16 residues in the CDR3. In germline, CDR1 is SGDLS, CDR2 YYNGEE. Trimming removed 4 bases at V and 0 bases at J, with 17 bases between. CDR3 amino acids: CASSPRELATSYEQYF. DNA of the CDR3: TGTGCCAGCAGCCCCAGGGAGCTAGCGACCTCCTACGAGCAGTACTTC.

This clonotype was seen at least ten times. The chain employs TRBV12-3 or TRBV12-4 and TRBJ1-4; TRBD1 might be the D (5 bases). V was trimmed by 7 bases and J by 8 bases, leaving 17 bases between them. CDR3 length: 14 amino acids. The CDR3 sequence is CASTVWGIGEKLFF. The CDR3 coding sequence is TGTGCCAGCACCGTTTGGGGGATAGGGGAAAAACTGTTTTTT.

This rearrangement joins TRBV5-1 to TRBJ2-2; TRBD2 matches at 9 bases. V dropped 3 bases and J dropped 2; count of bases not matched to a gene: 5. The CDR3 runs 16 residues. Looked up from germline, CDR1 is SGHRS and CDR2 is YFSETQ. CDR3 sequence reads: CASSWTGTSNTGELFF. CDR3 in DNA: TGCGCCAGCAGCTGGACCGGGACTAGCAACACCGGGGAGCTGTTTTTT.

V is TRBV20-1 and J is TRBJ2-7; the D call may be TRBD1 or TRBD2 (6 bases each). CDR3 length: 15 amino acids. Trimming pared 3 bases from V and 2 bases from J, leaving 17 bases between. Germline CDR1 reads DFQATT; CDR2 reads SNEGSKA (reference sequence). This CDR3 is CSARGDLGGTYEQYF. Here the CDR3 DNA reads TGCAGTGCTAGGGGCGATTTAGGGGGGACCTACGAGCAGTACTTC.

The CDR3 sequence: CSARAFWRARDNEQFF. The CDR3 region has the DNA TGCAGTGCTAGAGCCTTTTGGAGGGCTAGAGACAATGAGCAGTTCTTC. V is TRBV20-1 and J is TRBJ2-1, with TRBD2 as a possible D gene (6 bases). Germline V gene sequence: CDR1 DFQATT, CDR2 SNEGSKA (reference sequence). V lost 1 base to trimming and J lost 5 bases, with 18 bases between them. This CDR3 has 16 amino acids.

This chain joins TRBV28 and TRBJ2-1; TRBD2 aligns across 11 bases. Germline assignment: CDR1 MDHEN and CDR2 SYDVKM. V lost 7 bases to trimming and J lost 0 bases; unmatched junction nucleotides: 2. The CDR3 sequence is 15 residues long. The CDR3 DNA reads TGTGCCAGCAAACTAGCGGGAGTCTCCTACAATGAGCAGTTCTTC. Protein: CASKLAGVSYNEQFF.

This chain uses TRBV10-3 with TRBJ2-7, with TRBD2 matching 9 bases. With 2 bases clipped from V and 4 bases from J, the junction kept 6 bases outside the gene matches. This CDR3 has 15 amino acids. Germline lookup yields CDR1 ENHRY and CDR2 SYGVKD. The CDR3 is CAISEGLARDYEQYF. The CDR3 coding sequence is TGTGCCATCAGTGAGGGACTAGCGCGGGATTACGAGCAGTACTTC.

This chain connects TRBV11-2 to TRBJ2-1; no definite D call. V lost 4 bases, J lost 7 bases, and 11 bases lay in between. The CDR3 contains 13 residues. Germline assignment: CDR1 SGHAT and CDR2 FQNNGV. The CDR3 protein is CASSSQLGNEQFF. CDR3 coding DNA: TGTGCCAGCAGCTCCCAGCTAGGGAATGAGCAGTTCTTC.

This rearrangement joins TRBV12-3 or TRBV12-4 to TRBJ2-7; D is unresolved. V was shortened by 6 bases and J by 13 bases, with 13 bases between the two germline ends. CDR3 length equals 10 residues. Written as DNA, the CDR3 is TGTGCCAGCAGAGACGGACGGGCCTACTTC. This translates into CASRDGRAYF.

This clonotype was observed a handful of times. The V and J genes are TRBV15 and TRBJ2-1, with D possibly being TRBD1 (5 bases). The CDR3 totals 16 residues. Germline-derived CDR1 and CDR2 are LNHNV and YYDKDF (reference sequence). Trimming took off 2 bases at V and 4 bases at J, with 15 bases between the two ends. The CDR3 loop is CATSRPTSRGYNEQFF. CDR3 DNA sequence: TGTGCCACCAGCAGACCCACCTCTAGGGGTTACAATGAGCAGTTCTTC.

This clonotype was seen ten or more times. CDR3 sequence reads: CASSETGGRNQPQHF. The CDR3 DNA sequence: TGTGCCAGCAGTGAAACAGGGGGGAGGAATCAGCCCCAGCATTTT. This chain joins TRBV6-1 and TRBJ1-5; 8 bases match TRBD1. The CDR3 runs 15 residues. Looked up from germline, CDR1 is MNHNS and CDR2 is SASEGT. V lost 2 bases and J lost 4; bases outside the gene matches: 4.

This clonotype was observed a few times. This chain connects TRBV20-1 to TRBJ1-1, with D unclear. CDR1 is DFQATT and CDR2 is SNEGSKA in the germline V gene (reference sequence). The length of the CDR3 is 12 residues. Trimming left V 6 bases short and J 1 base short, with 9 bases between. CDR3 loop: CSAWPSNTEAFF. The DNA of the CDR3 is TGCAGTGCCTGGCCGTCGAACACTGAAGCTTTCTTT.

The J gene is TRBJ2-1, the V gene TRBV5-1, with 8 positions matching TRBD2. CDR3 length: 14 residues. The V segment lost 0 bases and the J segment 8 bases; nucleotides outside the gene matches: 4. Germline assignment: CDR1 SGHRS and CDR2 YFSETQ. DNA for the CDR3: TGCGCCAGCAGCTTGGAGAGCGGGAGCGATGAGCAGTTCTTC. Translated, it gives CASSLESGSDEQFF. Together with reference TRBV5-1 and TRBJ2-1, the CDR3 gives the full variable domain: KAGVTQTPRYLIKTRGQQVTLSCSPISGHRSVSWYQQTPGQGLQFLFEYFSETQRNKGNFPGRFSGRQFSNSRSEMNVSTLELGDSALYLCASSLESGSDEQFFGPGTRLTVL.